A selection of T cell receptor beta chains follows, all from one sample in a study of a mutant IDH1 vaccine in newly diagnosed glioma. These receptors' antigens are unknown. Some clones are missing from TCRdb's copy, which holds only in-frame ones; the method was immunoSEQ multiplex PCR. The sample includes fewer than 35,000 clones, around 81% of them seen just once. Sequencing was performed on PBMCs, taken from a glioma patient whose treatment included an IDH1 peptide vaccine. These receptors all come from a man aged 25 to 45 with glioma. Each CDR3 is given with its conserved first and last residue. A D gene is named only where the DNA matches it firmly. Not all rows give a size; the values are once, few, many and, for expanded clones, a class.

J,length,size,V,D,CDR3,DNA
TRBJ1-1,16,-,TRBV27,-,CASSLSSVGVFGEAFF,TGTGCCAGCAGTTTATCATCTGTCGGCGTGTTTGGTGAAGCTTTCTTT
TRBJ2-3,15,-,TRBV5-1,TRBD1,CASSGQGQRTDTQYF,TGCGCCAGCAGCGGCCAGGGACAGCGGACAGATACGCAGTATTTT
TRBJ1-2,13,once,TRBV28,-,CASTRSGSDGYTF,TGTGCCAGCACTCGATCGGGGTCGGATGGCTACACCTTC
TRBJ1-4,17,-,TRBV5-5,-,CASSLAPASATNEKLFF,TGTGCCAGCAGCTTGGCCCCGGCTTCAGCAACTAATGAAAAACTGTTTTTT
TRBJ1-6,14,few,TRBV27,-,CASSFGIPNSPLHF,TGTGCCAGCAGTTTTGGGATCCCTAATTCACCCCTCCACTTT
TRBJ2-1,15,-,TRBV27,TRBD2,CASSPSGPSYNEQFF,TGTGCCAGCAGTCCTAGCGGTCCCTCCTACAATGAGCAGTTCTTC
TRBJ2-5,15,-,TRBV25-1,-,CASSDPGVVKETQYF,TGTGCCAGCAGTGATCCGGGGGTCGTTAAAGAGACCCAGTACTTC
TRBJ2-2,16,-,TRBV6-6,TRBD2,CASSYSRTSVTGELFF,TGTGCCAGCAGTTACTCTCGGACTAGCGTAACCGGGGAGCTGTTTTTT
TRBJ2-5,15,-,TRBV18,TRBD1,CASSPTGGRWETQYF,TGTGCCAGCTCACCCACAGGGGGCCGATGGGAGACCCAGTACTTC
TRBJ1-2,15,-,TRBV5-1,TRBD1,CASSTDRDPAYGYTF,TGCGCCAGCAGCACGGACAGGGACCCCGCCTATGGCTACACCTTC
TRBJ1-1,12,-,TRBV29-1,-,CSVARATTEAFF,TGCAGCGTTGCTCGAGCGACCACAGAAGCTTTCTTT
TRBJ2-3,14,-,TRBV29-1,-,CSVEPSGTGDTQYF,TGCAGCGTTGAACCTAGCGGGACAGGAGATACGCAGTATTTT
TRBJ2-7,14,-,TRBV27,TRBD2,CASSFREGPYEQYF,TGTGCCAGCAGTTTCCGGGAGGGCCCCTACGAGCAGTACTTC
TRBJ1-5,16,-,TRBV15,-,CATSRDRGYSNQPQHF,TGTGCCACCAGCAGAGATCGGGGCTATAGCAATCAGCCCCAGCATTTT
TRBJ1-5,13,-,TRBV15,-,CATSIEGWQPQHF,TGTGCCACCAGCATAGAGGGTTGGCAGCCCCAGCATTTT
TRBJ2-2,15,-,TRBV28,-,CASSLSPGEGGELFF,TGTGCCAGCAGTTTATCCCCAGGGGAGGGCGGGGAGCTGTTTTTT
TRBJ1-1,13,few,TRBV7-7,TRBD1,CASSRDRNTEAFF,TGTGCCAGCAGCCGGGACAGGAACACTGAAGCTTTCTTT
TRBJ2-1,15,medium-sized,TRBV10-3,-,CAISEGLRSYNEQFF,TGTGCCATCAGTGAGGGCCTACGTTCCTACAATGAGCAGTTCTTC
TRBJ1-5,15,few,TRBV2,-,CASTTPGMSNQPQHF,TGTGCCAGCACCACACCTGGGATGAGCAATCAGCCCCAGCATTTT
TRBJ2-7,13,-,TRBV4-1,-,CASSQEIIYEQYF,TGCGCCAGCAGCCAAGAAATAATCTACGAGCAGTACTTC
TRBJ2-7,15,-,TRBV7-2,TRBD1,CASSHFDRDSYEQYF,TGTGCCAGCAGTCACTTTGACAGGGACTCCTACGAGCAGTACTTC
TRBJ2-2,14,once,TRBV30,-,CAWRISPNTGELFF,TGTGCCTGGAGGATAAGTCCGAACACCGGGGAGCTGTTTTTT
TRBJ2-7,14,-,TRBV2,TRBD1,CASRRGTGGYEQYF,TGTGCCAGCAGGAGGGGGACAGGGGGCTACGAGCAGTACTTC
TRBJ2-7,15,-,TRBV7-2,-,CASSFRDIRVYEQYF,TGTGCCAGCAGCTTCCGGGACATACGTGTTTACGAGCAGTACTTC
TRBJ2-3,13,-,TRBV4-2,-,CASSQAFGDTQYF,TGTGCCAGCAGCCAAGCTTTCGGGGATACGCAGTATTTT
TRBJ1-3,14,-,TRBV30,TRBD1,CAFATGTAGNTIYF,TGTGCCTTCGCTACCGGGACAGCTGGAAACACCATATATTTT
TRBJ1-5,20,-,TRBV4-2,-,CASSQDNQGWRQSDNQPQHF,TGTGCCAGCAGCCAAGATAACCAGGGATGGCGTCAGTCGGACAATCAGCCCCAGCATTTT
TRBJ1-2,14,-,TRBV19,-,CASSFERASYGYTF,TGTGCCAGTAGTTTCGAAAGGGCCAGCTATGGCTACACCTTC
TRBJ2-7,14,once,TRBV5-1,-,CASSLSWRGYEQYF,TGCGCCAGCAGCTTGTCCTGGAGAGGCTACGAGCAGTACTTC
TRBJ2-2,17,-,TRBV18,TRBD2,CASLSSSGSGKTGELFF,TGTGCCAGCCTTTCGAGTAGCGGGAGTGGAAAAACCGGGGAGCTGTTTTTT
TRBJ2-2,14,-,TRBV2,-,CASSVRGATGELFF,TGTGCCAGCAGTGTGCGGGGTGCCACCGGGGAGCTGTTTTTT